This T cell receptor beta chain was found in a study of molecular identifiers for immune sequencing clone quantification. In TCRdb, the PCR reads were re-called with MiXCR into one record per CDR3 protein. Counted here are 90,000 to 120,000 distinct CDR3 sequences, 35% to 40% occurring once; the ten biggest clones make up approximately 3.8%. This clonotype was seen repeatedly, ten times or more. The CDR3 runs 15 residues. Germline V lookup: CDR1 SGHTA, CDR2 FQGNSA. Trimming took 3 bases from V and 4 from J; bases not matched to a gene: 9. The sequence was obtained from a human donor in good health. Some libraries in this study had Jurkat cell RNA spiked in. The sequenced sample was naive CD8+ T cells from blood, with Jurkat cell RNA spiked in. Subset of the sample: FACS-sorted CD8+CD4-CCR7+CD45RA+ naive T cells. The rearrangement links TRBV7-2 to TRBJ2-7; 7 nucleotides line up with TRBD1. CDR3 sequence (DNA): TGTGCCAGCAGCTTGGCCCGGGACAGAAGTTACGAGCAGTACTTC. This translates into CASSLARDRSYEQYF.